Below, one TCR beta chain is given with its context. This entry comes from a study of blood T cell repertoires in COVID-19. Study at large: Sites across the United States, Italy and Spain contributed samples from acute and convalescent COVID-19. In each case, the material was cDNA or gDNA derived from T cells, B-cell-depleted T cells, or PBMCs.

In the source study's methods: Nucleated cell counts were estimated from reference gene primer amplification. Generated by immunoSEQ multiplex PCR, the TCRdb table keeps only in-frame clones and is missing some. Clone size and V and J calls were adopted from that table, with D and trimming inferred from the DNA. The table includes around 250,000 clones, almost 85% detected once. CDR3 size: 13 residues. Trimming took off 11 bases at V and 5 bases at J, with 15 bases between the two ends. Germline CDR1 and CDR2: MNHEY and SVGAGI. The chain is built from TRBV6-5 and TRBJ1-4, with D unclear. Sample: peripheral blood. This receptor was obtained from a woman of 80 years or more with acute or convalescent COVID-19. CDR3 nucleotides: TGTGCCGGTGCAAGGACGGGGAATGAAAAACTGTTTTTT. It codes for CAGARTGNEKLFF.